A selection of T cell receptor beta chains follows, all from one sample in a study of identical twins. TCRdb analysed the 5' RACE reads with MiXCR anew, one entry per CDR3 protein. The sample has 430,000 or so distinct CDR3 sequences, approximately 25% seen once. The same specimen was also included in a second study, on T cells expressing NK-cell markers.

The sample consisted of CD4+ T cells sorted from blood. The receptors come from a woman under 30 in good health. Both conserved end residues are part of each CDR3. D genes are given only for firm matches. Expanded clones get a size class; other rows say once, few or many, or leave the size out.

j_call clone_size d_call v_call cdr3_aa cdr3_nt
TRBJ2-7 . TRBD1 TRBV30 CAWSAGGHEQYF TGTGCCTGGAGTGCAGGGGGCCACGAGCAGTACTTC
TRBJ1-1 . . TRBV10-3 CAISEWGNTEAFF TGTGCCATCAGTGAGTGGGGAAACACTGAAGCTTTCTTT
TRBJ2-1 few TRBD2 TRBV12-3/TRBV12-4 CASSLGSGSSYEQFF TGTGCCAGCAGTTTAGGGAGCGGGAGCTCCTATGAGCAGTTCTTC
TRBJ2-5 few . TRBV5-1 CASSAPGQGETQYF TGCGCCAGCAGCGCACCGGGCCAAGGGGAGACCCAGTACTTC
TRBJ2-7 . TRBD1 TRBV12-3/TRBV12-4 CASRTTGVTFGQYF TGTGCCAGCAGAACAACAGGGGTTACCTTCGGGCAGTACTTC
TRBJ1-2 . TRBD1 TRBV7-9 CASSFGDRAEGYTF TGTGCCAGCAGCTTCGGAGACAGGGCTGAGGGCTACACCTTC
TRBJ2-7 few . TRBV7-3 CASSLTPTLEQYF TGTGCCAGCAGCTTAACCCCCACCTTAGAGCAGTACTTC
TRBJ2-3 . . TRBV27 CASSFWGKTSTDTQYF TGTGCCAGCAGTTTTTGGGGCAAGACGAGCACAGATACGCAGTATTTT
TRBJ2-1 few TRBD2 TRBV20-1 CSARDRLAGGREQFF TGCAGTGCTAGAGATCGGCTAGCGGGGGGAAGGGAGCAGTTCTTC
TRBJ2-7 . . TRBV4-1 CASSQGLGEAYEQYF TGCGCCAGCAGCCAAGGATTAGGGGAAGCCTACGAGCAGTACTTC
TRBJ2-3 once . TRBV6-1 CASSPGYTDTQYF TGCGCCAGCAGTCCTGGGTACACAGATACGCAGTATTTT
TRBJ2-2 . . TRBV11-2 CASSSRPRGATGTGELFF TGTGCCAGCAGCTCCAGGCCACGGGGGGCGACGGGCACCGGGGAGCTGTTTTTT
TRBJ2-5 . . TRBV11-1 CASSLEETYQETQYF TGTGCCAGCAGCTTAGAAGAGACGTACCAAGAGACCCAGTACTTC
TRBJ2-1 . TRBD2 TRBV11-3 CASKAGGYNEQFF TGTGCCAGCAAAGCGGGGGGGTACAATGAGCAGTTCTTC
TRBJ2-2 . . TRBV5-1 CASSLAHGVTGELFF TGCGCCAGCAGCTTGGCCCATGGGGTCACCGGGGAGCTGTTTTTT
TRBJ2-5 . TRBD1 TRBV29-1 CSVVGQGVETQYF TGCAGCGTTGTCGGTCAGGGGGTAGAGACCCAGTACTTC
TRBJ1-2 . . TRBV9 CASSVGTFPINYGYTF TGTGCCAGCAGCGTAGGGACGTTCCCGATTAACTATGGCTACACCTTC
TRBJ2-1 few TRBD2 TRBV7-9 CASSLGAGSYNEQFF TGTGCCAGCAGCTTGGGAGCGGGATCCTACAATGAGCAGTTCTTC
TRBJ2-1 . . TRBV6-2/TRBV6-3 CASSPLSWDNEQFF TGTGCCAGCAGTCCCCTGAGTTGGGACAATGAGCAGTTCTTC
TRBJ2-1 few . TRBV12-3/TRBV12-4 CASSLGMSGLPYNEQFF TGTGCCAGCAGTTTAGGAATGAGCGGGCTACCCTACAATGAGCAGTTCTTC
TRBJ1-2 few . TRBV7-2 CASSSRTYGYTF TGTGCCAGCAGCTCCCGGACCTATGGCTACACCTTC
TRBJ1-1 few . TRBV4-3 CASSQDPPDTEAFF TGCGCCAGCAGCCAGGACCCTCCGGACACTGAAGCTTTCTTT
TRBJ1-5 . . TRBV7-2 CASSLDSHQPQHF TGTGCCAGCAGCCTTGACAGTCATCAGCCCCAGCATTTT
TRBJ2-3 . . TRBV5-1 CASSLNVLAVRETQYF TGCGCCAGCAGCTTGAATGTCCTAGCTGTTAGAGAAACGCAGTATTTT
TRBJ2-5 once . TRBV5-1 CASSLGDGGKTQYF TGCGCCAGCAGCTTGGGGGATGGCGGAAAGACCCAGTACTTC
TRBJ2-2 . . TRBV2 CASSPLVDTGELFF TGTGCCAGCAGCCCTTTGGTGGACACCGGGGAGCTGTTTTTT
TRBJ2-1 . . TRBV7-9 CASSSWNEEIYNEQFF TGTGCCAGCAGCTCCTGGAATGAGGAGATCTACAATGAGCAGTTCTTC
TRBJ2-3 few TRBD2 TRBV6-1 CATRLAGVADTQYF TGTGCCACCCGACTAGCGGGAGTCGCAGATACGCAGTATTTT
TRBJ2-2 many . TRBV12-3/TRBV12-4 CASSPRAQAGELFF TGTGCCAGCAGCCCTCGGGCCCAAGCCGGGGAGCTGTTTTTT
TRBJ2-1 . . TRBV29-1 CSVAPLGGGEQFF TGCAGCGTCGCCCCCCTGGGAGGGGGTGAGCAGTTCTTC
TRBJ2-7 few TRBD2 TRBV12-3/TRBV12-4 CASSLGLAAAAYEQYF TGTGCCAGCAGTTTAGGGCTAGCGGCCGCAGCGTACGAGCAGTACTTC
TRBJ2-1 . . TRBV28 CASNTNGNEQFF TGTGCCAGCAATACAAATGGGAATGAGCAGTTCTTC
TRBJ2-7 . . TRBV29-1 CSVAYRVGYEQYF TGCAGCGTTGCTTACCGAGTCGGGTACGAGCAGTACTTC
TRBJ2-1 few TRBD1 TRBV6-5 CASGTVNEQFF TGTGCCAGCGGGACAGTAAATGAGCAGTTCTTC
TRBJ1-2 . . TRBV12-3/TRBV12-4 CASSLSDAGDYGYTF TGTGCCAGCAGTTTATCGGATGCCGGAGACTATGGCTACACCTTC
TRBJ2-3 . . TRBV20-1 CSASLNRGTDTQYF TGCAGTGCTTCCCTTAACAGGGGCACAGATACGCAGTATTTT
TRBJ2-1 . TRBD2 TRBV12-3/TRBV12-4 CASSQRGVTYNEQFF TGTGCCAGCAGTCAACGGGGGGTTACCTACAATGAGCAGTTCTTC
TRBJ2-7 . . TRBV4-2 CASSQDGDRPRF TGTGCCAGCAGCCAAGATGGGGACCGCCCCCGCTTC
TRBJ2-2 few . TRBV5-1 CASSSDTSWAGELFF TGCGCCAGCAGCTCGGACACCTCCTGGGCCGGGGAGCTGTTTTTT
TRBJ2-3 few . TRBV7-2 CASSLVFRTDTQYF TGTGCCAGCAGCTTAGTCTTCCGCACAGATACGCAGTATTTT
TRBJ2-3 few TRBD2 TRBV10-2 CASSSGGAGTDTQYF TGCGCCAGTTCTAGCGGGGGGGCCGGGACAGATACGCAGTATTTT
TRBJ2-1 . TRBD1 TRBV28 CASRLGQINNEQFF TGTGCCAGCAGGTTGGGACAGATTAACAATGAGCAGTTCTTC
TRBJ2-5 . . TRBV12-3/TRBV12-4 CASSFDYRETQYF TGTGCCAGCAGCTTCGACTATAGAGAGACCCAGTACTTC
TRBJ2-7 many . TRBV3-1 CASSLRTGFSYEQYF TGTGCCAGCAGCCTCCGTACAGGGTTCTCCTACGAGCAGTACTTC
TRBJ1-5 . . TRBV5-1 CASSAQGHSNQPQHF TGCGCCAGCAGTGCACAGGGACATAGCAATCAGCCCCAGCATTTT
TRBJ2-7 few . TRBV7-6 CASGIRSYEQYF TGTGCCAGCGGGATTAGGAGTTACGAGCAGTACTTC
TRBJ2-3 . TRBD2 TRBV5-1 CASTPGLAALTDTQYF TGCGCCAGCACCCCGGGACTAGCGGCCCTCACAGATACGCAGTATTTT
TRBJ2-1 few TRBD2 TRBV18 CASSPLRLAGEQFF TGTGCCAGCTCACCACTTCGACTAGCGGGGGAGCAGTTCTTC
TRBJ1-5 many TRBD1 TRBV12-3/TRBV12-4 CASSPGTGSSQPQHF TGTGCCAGCAGCCCAGGGACAGGCAGTAGCCAGCCCCAGCATTTT
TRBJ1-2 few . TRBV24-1 CATSDPRMGFDSYTF TGTGCCACCAGTGACCCTCGGATGGGCTTTGATAGCTACACCTTC
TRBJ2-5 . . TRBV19 CASSIESTGETQYF TGTGCCAGTAGTATTGAATCCACGGGTGAGACCCAGTACTTC
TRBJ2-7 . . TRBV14 CASSQARTAEQYF TGTGCCAGCAGCCAAGCCCGGACAGCCGAGCAGTACTTC
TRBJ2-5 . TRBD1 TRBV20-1 CSGATGVQETQYF TGCAGTGGCGCGACAGGGGTCCAAGAGACCCAGTACTTC